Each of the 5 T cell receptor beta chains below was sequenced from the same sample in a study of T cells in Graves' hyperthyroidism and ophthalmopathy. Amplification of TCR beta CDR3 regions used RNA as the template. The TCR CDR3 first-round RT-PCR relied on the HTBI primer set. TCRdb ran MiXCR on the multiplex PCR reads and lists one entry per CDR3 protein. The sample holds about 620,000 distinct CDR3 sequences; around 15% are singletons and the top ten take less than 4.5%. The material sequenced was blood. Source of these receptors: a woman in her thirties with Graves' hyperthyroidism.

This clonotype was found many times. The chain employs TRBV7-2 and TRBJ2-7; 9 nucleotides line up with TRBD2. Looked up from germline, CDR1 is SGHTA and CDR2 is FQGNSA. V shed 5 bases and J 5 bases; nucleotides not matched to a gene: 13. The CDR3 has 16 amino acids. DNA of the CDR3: TGTGCCAGCAGCCCGCAGCCGACTAGCGGCCTCGACGAGCAGTACTTC. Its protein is CASSPQPTSGLDEQYF.

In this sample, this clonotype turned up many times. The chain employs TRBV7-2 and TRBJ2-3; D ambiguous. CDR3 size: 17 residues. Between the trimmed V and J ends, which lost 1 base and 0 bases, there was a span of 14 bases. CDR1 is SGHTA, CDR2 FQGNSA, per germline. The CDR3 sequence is CASSLESWRPSTDTQYF. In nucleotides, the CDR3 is TGTGCCAGCAGCTTAGAATCCTGGCGGCCTAGCACAGATACGCAGTATTTT.

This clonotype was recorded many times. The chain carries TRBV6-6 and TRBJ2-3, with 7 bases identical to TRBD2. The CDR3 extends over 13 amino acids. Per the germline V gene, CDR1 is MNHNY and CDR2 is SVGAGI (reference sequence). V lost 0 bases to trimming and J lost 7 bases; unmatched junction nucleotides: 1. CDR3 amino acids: CASSYSSGNTQYF. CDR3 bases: TGTGCCAGCAGTTACTCGAGCGGGAATACGCAGTATTTT.

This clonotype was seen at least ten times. In DNA form, the CDR3 reads TGTGCCAGCAGCTATACCCAAGACAGGGCGGGAAATCAGCCCCAGCATTTT. Protein: CASSYTQDRAGNQPQHF. The V and J genes are TRBV6-1 and TRBJ1-5; 7 nucleotides match TRBD1. V was clipped by 6 bases and J by 4 bases; unmatched bases: 15. CDR1 MNHNS and CDR2 SASEGT come from the germline V gene. CDR3 size: 17 residues.

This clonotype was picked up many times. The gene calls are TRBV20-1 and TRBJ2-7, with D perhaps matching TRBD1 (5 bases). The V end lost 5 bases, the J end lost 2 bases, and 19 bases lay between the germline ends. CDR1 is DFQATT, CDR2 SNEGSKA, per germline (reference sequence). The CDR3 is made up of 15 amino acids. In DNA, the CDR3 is TGCAGTGCTCGCCCCCTGGGCAGGGCGACCTACGAGCAGTACTTC. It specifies CSARPLGRATYEQYF.